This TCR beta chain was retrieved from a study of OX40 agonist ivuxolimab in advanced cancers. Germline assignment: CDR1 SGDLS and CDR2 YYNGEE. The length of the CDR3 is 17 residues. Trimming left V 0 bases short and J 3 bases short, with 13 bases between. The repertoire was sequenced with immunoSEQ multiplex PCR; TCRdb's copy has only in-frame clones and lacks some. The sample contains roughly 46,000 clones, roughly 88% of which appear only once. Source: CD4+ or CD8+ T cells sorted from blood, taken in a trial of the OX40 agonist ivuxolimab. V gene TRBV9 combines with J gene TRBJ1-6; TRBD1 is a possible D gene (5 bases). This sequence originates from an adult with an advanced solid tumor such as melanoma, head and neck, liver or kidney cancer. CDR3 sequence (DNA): TGTGCCAGCAGCGTAGAGGTGACAGCGCGCTATAATTCACCCCTCCACTTT. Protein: CASSVEVTARYNSPLHF.